The next 14 T cell receptor beta chains were all read from a single sample in a study of T cells after posttransplantation cyclophosphamide. Cells defined as naive were viable CD3+CD4+ or CD3+CD8+ and CCR7+CD45RA+CD45RO-CD95-CD27+CD28+. Method: immunoSEQ multiplex PCR; TCRdb's copy keeps in-frame clones and lacks some. The sample records fewer than 40,000 clones, 75% to 95% being singletons. Sequenced sample: naive CD4+ T cells sorted from PBMCs. All receptors come from a woman aged 60-75 years in good health, CMV-negative, and a related stem cell transplant donor.

The rearrangement joins TRBV5-1 to TRBJ1-4; D unresolved. V shed 4 bases and J shed 8 bases, with 12 bases lying between them. This CDR3 has 13 amino acids. Germline CDR1 SGHRS, CDR2 YFSETQ. DNA of the CDR3: TGCGCCAGCAGCCTCGGCCCAGGAGAAAAACTGTTTTTT. Protein: CASSLGPGEKLFF.

The chain joins TRBV6-6 to TRBJ1-2, with D hard to call. With 0 bases removed from V and 7 bases from J, the gap between germline ends came to 9 bases. Germline loops: CDR1 MNHNY, CDR2 SVGAGI (reference sequence). CDR3 size: 13 residues. The CDR3 nucleotides are TGTGCCAGCAGTTACTCGAACGTGGCTGGCTACACCTTC. Protein sequence: CASSYSNVAGYTF.

V is TRBV6-5 and J is TRBJ2-1; D perhaps matches TRBD1 (6 bases). The ends were cut back, 4 bases at V and 4 bases at J, with 11 bases in the middle. The CDR3 runs to 14 residues. Germline lookup yields CDR1 MNHEY and CDR2 SVGAGI. The CDR3 DNA follows: TGTGCCAGCAGTTTGACGGACAGATACAATGAGCAGTTCTTC. Residues: CASSLTDRYNEQFF.

This clone was observed once. The chain combines TRBV28 with TRBJ1-4, with D hard to call. The CDR3 extends over 12 amino acids. The V gene's germline CDR1 is MDHEN and CDR2 SYDVKM. V was cut by 7 bases and J by 0 bases, with 3 bases left in between. The CDR3, as DNA: TGTGCCAGCACGGCAACTAATGAAAAACTGTTTTTT. Residues: CASTATNEKLFF.

This clone was detected only a few times. This rearrangement joins TRBV6-1 to TRBJ1-5; D call uncertain. Germline V gives CDR1 MNHNS, CDR2 SASEGT. V was cut by 7 bases and J by 0 bases, with 7 bases left in between. The CDR3 sequence is 13 residues long. The CDR3 reads CASKDYSNQPQHF. Written as DNA, the CDR3 is TGTGCCAGCAAAGACTATAGCAATCAGCCCCAGCATTTT.

This chain joins TRBV9 and TRBJ2-1, with 11 bases fitting TRBD2. The trim removed 4 bases at V and 6 bases at J, leaving 6 bases unmatched. CDR1 is SGDLS, CDR2 YYNGEE, per germline. This CDR3 contains 15 residues. In DNA form, the CDR3 reads TGTGCCAGCAGCACTAGCGGGAGACAGGGCAATGAGCAGTTCTTC. This codes for CASSTSGRQGNEQFF.

J is TRBJ1-5 and V is TRBV2; D is perhaps TRBD1 (6 bases). Trimming left V 3 bases short and J 3 bases short, with 12 bases between. From germline, CDR1 is SNHLY and CDR2 FYNNEI. CDR3 size: 15 residues. CDR3 nucleotide sequence: TGTGCCAGCAGTGATCAGGGGATCTACAATCAGCCCCAGCATTTT. It codes for CASSDQGIYNQPQHF. Full variable domain (missing parts from reference TRBV2 and TRBJ1-5): EPEVTQTPSHQVTQMGQEVILRCVPISNHLYFYWYRQILGQKVEFLVSFYNNEISEKSEIFDDQFSVERPDGSNFTLKIRSTKLEDSAMYFCASSDQGIYNQPQHFGDGTRLSIL.

The chain couples TRBV28 to TRBJ1-1, with 9 bases identical to TRBD1. This CDR3 contains 15 residues. Germline V gene sequence: CDR1 MDHEN, CDR2 SYDVKM. J was trimmed by 6 bases and V by 3 bases; bases with no gene match: 8. The CDR3 loop reads CASSFSGTGSPEAFF. The CDR3 DNA reads TGTGCCAGCAGTTTTTCCGGGACAGGGTCTCCTGAAGCTTTCTTT. Full variable domain (remainder filled in from reference TRBV28 and TRBJ1-1): DVKVTQSSRYLVKRTGEKVFLECVQDMDHENMFWYRQDPGLGLRLIYFSYDVKMKEKGDIPEGYSVSREKKERFSLILESASTNQTSMYLCASSFSGTGSPEAFFGQGTRLTVV.

The chain joins TRBV5-1 to TRBJ1-2; D gene unclear. The CDR3 covers 12 residues. CDR1 is SGHRS and CDR2 is YFSETQ in the germline V gene. Between the trimmed V and J ends, which lost 3 bases and 7 bases, there was a span of 10 bases. The CDR3 DNA follows: TGCGCCAGCAGCTACCGGGAAGGTGGCTACACCTTC. Protein sequence: CASSYREGGYTF.

The chain is built from TRBV5-1 and TRBJ2-5, with D perhaps matching TRBD1 (7 bases). Between the trimmed V and J ends, which lost 4 bases and 3 bases, there was a span of 16 bases. Germline V lookup: CDR1 SGHRS, CDR2 YFSETQ. This CDR3 comprises 15 residues. In DNA, the CDR3 is TGCGCCAGCAGCCAGGGGGGACGACCTAAAGAGACCCAGTACTTC. Protein: CASSQGGRPKETQYF.

This clone appeared once. The CDR3 protein is CASSLVRGSDTQYF. CDR3 nucleotides: TGTGCCAGCAGCTTAGTAAGGGGATCCGATACGCAGTATTTT. The genes are TRBV11-3 and TRBJ2-3, with a tentative D call TRBD1 (5 bases). Germline V gives CDR1 SGHNT, CDR2 YENEEA. Trimming removed 1 base at V and 6 bases at J, with 11 bases between. This CDR3 has 14 amino acids.

The J gene is TRBJ2-1, the V gene TRBV5-1, with no clear D. Trimming took off 2 bases at V and 6 bases at J, with 9 bases between the two ends. CDR1 is SGHRS, CDR2 YFSETQ, per germline. This CDR3 spans 13 amino acids. The CDR3 region is CASSFLQANEQFF. The CDR3 DNA reads TGCGCCAGCAGCTTTCTTCAAGCCAATGAGCAGTTCTTC.

The CDR3 nucleotides read TGTGCCATCAGTGAGGAGCGGCTGCCCTACGAGCAGTACTTC. It yields the protein CAISEERLPYEQYF. V usage is TRBV10-3 and J usage is TRBJ2-7, with D possibly being TRBD2 (5 bases). CDR3 length: 14 amino acids. Germline lookup yields CDR1 ENHRY and CDR2 SYGVKD. V was trimmed by 2 bases and J by 2 bases, leaving 10 bases between them.

The J gene is TRBJ2-2, the V gene TRBV10-3; weak D call: TRBD1 (7 bases). Germline V CDR1 and CDR2: ENHRY, SYGVKD. Trimming took 10 bases from V and 5 from J, leaving 17 bases between them. This CDR3 region has 14 residues. This CDR3 reads CATQGGSPTGELFF. The CDR3 DNA is TGTGCCACCCAGGGGGGCTCTCCAACCGGGGAGCTGTTTTTT.